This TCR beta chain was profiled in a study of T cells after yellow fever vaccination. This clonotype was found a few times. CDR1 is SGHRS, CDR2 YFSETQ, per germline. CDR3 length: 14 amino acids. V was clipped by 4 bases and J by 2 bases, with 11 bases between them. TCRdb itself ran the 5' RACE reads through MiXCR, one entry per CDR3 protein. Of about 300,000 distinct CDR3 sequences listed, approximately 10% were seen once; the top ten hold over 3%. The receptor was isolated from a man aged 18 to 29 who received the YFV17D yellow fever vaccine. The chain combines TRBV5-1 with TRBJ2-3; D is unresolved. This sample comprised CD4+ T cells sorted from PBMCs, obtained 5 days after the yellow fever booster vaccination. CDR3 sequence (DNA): TGCGCCAGCAGCCCCCCGGTACCCACAGATACGCAGTATTTT. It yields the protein CASSPPVPTDTQYF.